These 22 T cell receptor beta chains were all obtained from the same sample, sequenced in a study of blood T cell repertoires in COVID-19. Libraries were prepared by immunoSEQ multiplex PCR; TCRdb keeps only in-frame clonotypes and omits some of them. The sample lists 250,000 or so clones; roughly 84% were seen once. The sequencing sample was made of PBMCs or T cells enriched from blood (not recorded which). Every receptor here comes from a man aged 45-65 years who had recovered from COVID-19.

V usage is TRBV7-3 and J usage is TRBJ1-2, with D possibly TRBD1 on 5 matching bases. This CDR3 spans 13 amino acids. The V end lost 2 bases, the J end lost 6 bases, and 10 bases lay between the germline ends. Per germline, CDR1 SGHTA and CDR2 FQGTGA. This CDR3 is CASSLDQGNGYTF. CDR3 sequence (DNA): TGTGCCAGCAGCTTAGACCAGGGTAATGGCTACACCTTC.

This clone showed up just a few times. The chain combines TRBV24-1 with TRBJ2-5; 9 nucleotides line up with TRBD2. Losses at the gene ends were 5 bases for V and 2 bases for J; bases not matched to a gene: 11. Germline CDR1 and CDR2: KGHDR and SFDVKD. There are 17 residues in the CDR3. The CDR3 nucleotides are TGTGCCACCAGTGCTAGCGGGAACCCGATAATACAAGAGACCCAGTACTTC. It translates to CATSASGNPIIQETQYF.

The chain combines TRBV3-1 (or the pseudogene TRBV3-2) with TRBJ2-7; TRBD1 agrees at 9 bases. Looked up from germline, CDR1 is LGHDT and CDR2 is YNNKEL (reference sequence). The trim removed 8 bases at V and 3 bases at J, leaving 2 bases unmatched. This CDR3 is 12 amino acids long. The CDR3 DNA follows: TGTGCCAGCCGGGACAGGGACTACGAGCAGTACTTC. It specifies CASRDRDYEQYF.

This chain connects TRBV27 to TRBJ2-2, with 7 bases fitting TRBD2. The ends lost 3 bases at V and 4 bases at J; junction bases unmatched: 5. The CDR3 runs 15 residues. Germline loops: CDR1 MNHEY, CDR2 SMNVEV (reference sequence). CDR3 DNA sequence: TGTGCCAGCAGTTTCAGTACGGGAGGCACCGGGGAGCTGTTTTTT. This sequence encodes CASSFSTGGTGELFF.

The chain is built from TRBV6-5 and TRBJ2-7; 8 nucleotides align to TRBD2. The junction had 10 bases not matched to a gene; V was cut back by 10 bases and J by 5 bases. This CDR3 is built from 13 residues. The germline gives CDR1 MNHEY, CDR2 SVGAGI. CDR3 residues: CATYSGLEDEQYF. The CDR3 nucleotides are TGTGCCACCTACTCGGGACTAGAGGACGAGCAGTACTTC.

The rearrangement links TRBV4-3 to TRBJ1-4; 10 positions match TRBD1. The V segment lost 1 base and the J segment 6 bases; nucleotides outside the gene matches: 2. CDR1 and CDR2 from the germline V gene are LGHNA and YSLEER. The CDR3 has 15 residues. The CDR3 DNA is TGCGCCAGCAGCCAAGGGGACAGGGGCCATGAAAAACTGTTTTTT. Protein: CASSQGDRGHEKLFF.

The chain carries TRBV20-1 and TRBJ1-2, with TRBD1 as a possible D gene (5 bases). This CDR3 is built from 11 residues. Germline lookup yields CDR1 DFQATT and CDR2 SNEGSKA (reference sequence). The V and J ends lost 6 bases and 5 bases respectively, with 10 bases between them. The CDR3 coding sequence is TGCAGTGCCCCGGGACTATATGGCTACACCTTC. It translates to CSAPGLYGYTF.

This clone has just a few counts. This chain uses TRBV19 with TRBJ2-1; D remains ambiguous. The CDR3 length is 18 residues. Germline CDR1 reads LNHDA; CDR2 reads SQIVND (reference sequence). V was cut by 7 bases and J by 2 bases, with 24 bases left in between. The CDR3 bases are TGTGCCAGTACCCAGATTCCCAGGCCCTTCCCGGCCTACAATGAGCAGTTCTTC. Translating it yields CASTQIPRPFPAYNEQFF. The full variable domain, with the rest looked up from reference TRBV19 and TRBJ2-1, is DGGITQSPKYLFRKEGQNVTLSCEQNLNHDAMYWYRQDPGQGLRLIYYSQIVNDFQKGDIAEGYSVSREKKESFPLTVTSAQKNPTAFYLCASTQIPRPFPAYNEQFFGPGTRLTVL.

V is TRBV5-4 and J is TRBJ1-2; D is possibly TRBD1 (6 bases). The CDR3 sequence is 14 residues long. The germline CDR1 and CDR2 sequences are SGHNT and YYREEE (reference sequence). The V and J ends lost 4 bases and 4 bases respectively, with 14 bases between them. This chain's CDR3 is CASSPPDSGYGYTF. CDR3 DNA: TGTGCCAGCAGCCCGCCGGACAGCGGCTATGGCTACACCTTC.

This clone appeared a few times. The chain is built from TRBV19 and TRBJ1-6; the D gene is possibly TRBD1 (5 bases). Germline CDR1 and CDR2: LNHDA and SQIVND (reference sequence). With 3 bases removed from V and 13 bases from J, the gap between germline ends came to 19 bases. This CDR3 region has 15 residues. In DNA, the CDR3 is TGTGCCAGTAGTATTGGCCAGGGAGGGAGGTGGCCCCTCCACTTT. Translating gives CASSIGQGGRWPLHF.

The chain couples TRBV10-3 to TRBJ1-4; D might be TRBD1 (5 bases). Germline-derived CDR1 and CDR2 are ENHRY and SYGVKD. Between the trimmed V and J ends, which lost 11 bases and 0 bases, there was a span of 16 bases. There are 15 residues in the CDR3. In DNA, the CDR3 is TGTGCCGCCGGAGGGGCAGCTGCAACTAATGAAAAACTGTTTTTT. Residues: CAAGGAAATNEKLFF.

V usage is TRBV6-5 and J usage is TRBJ1-2, with TRBD1 as a possible D gene (6 bases). This CDR3 comprises 12 residues. Per germline, CDR1 MNHEY and CDR2 SVGAGI. Trimming stripped 5 bases from V and 8 bases from J, with 12 bases between. The CDR3 nucleotides read TGTGCCAGCAGTCGACAGGAACGAGGCTACACCTTC. Its protein product is CASSRQERGYTF.

V and J are TRBV14 and TRBJ2-7, with 7 bases lining up with TRBD1. Trimming cost V 5 bases and J 5 bases; bases outside gene matches: 9. The germline gives CDR1 SGHDN, CDR2 FVKESK. CDR3 size: 14 residues. The CDR3 loop reads CASSFSTGPHEQYF. For the CDR3, the DNA is TGTGCCAGCAGCTTCTCGACAGGGCCCCACGAGCAGTACTTC.

The chain recombines TRBV6-1 with TRBJ1-1; TRBD1 might be the D (6 bases). V was trimmed by 3 bases and J by 7 bases, leaving 9 bases between them. Germline V CDR1 and CDR2: MNHNS, SASEGT. This CDR3 region has 12 residues. The CDR3 coding sequence is TGTGCCAGCAGTGAGAACAGGGATGAAGCTTTCTTT. Its translation: CASSENRDEAFF.

This clone was seen once. This chain joins TRBV7-9 and TRBJ2-7; 9 nucleotides line up with TRBD1. The trim removed 4 bases at V and 3 bases at J, leaving 7 bases unmatched. Per the germline V gene, CDR1 is SEHNR and CDR2 is FQNEAQ (reference sequence). The CDR3 is 15 amino acids. The CDR3 DNA reads TGTGCCAGCAGCTACTCCGGGACAGGGAGCTACGAGCAGTACTTC. Amino acids: CASSYSGTGSYEQYF.

In this sample, this clone turned up a few times. This chain links TRBV28 with TRBJ2-7; maybe TRBD2 (6 bases). Germline values: CDR1 MDHEN, CDR2 SYDVKM. This CDR3 region has 12 residues. The CDR3 spells CAATSLNYEQYF. As DNA, the CDR3 is TGTGCAGCGACTAGTTTGAACTACGAGCAGTACTTC.

This clone showed up just once. The chain recombines TRBV19 with TRBJ1-1; no reliable D call. Germline CDR1 reads LNHDA; CDR2 reads SQIVND (reference sequence). The CDR3 consists of 12 residues. CDR3 DNA sequence: TGTGCTACGCGGTGGAGAAACACTGAAGCTTTCTTT. Protein sequence: CATRWRNTEAFF.

This clone was counted a single time. The chain couples TRBV9 to TRBJ2-1; D unresolved. Trimming removed 3 bases at V and 0 bases at J, with 10 bases between. CDR3 length: 15 amino acids. Germline V CDR1 and CDR2: SGDLS, YYNGEE. The CDR3 protein is CASSASPSSYNEQFF. The CDR3 coding sequence is TGTGCCAGCAGCGCGTCACCGAGCTCCTACAATGAGCAGTTCTTC.

J is TRBJ1-2 and V is TRBV10-3; 7 bases are shared with TRBD1. This CDR3 spans 13 amino acids. The J segment lost 3 bases and the V segment lost 6 bases, leaving 4 bases of the junction unmatched. Germline CDR1 ENHRY, CDR2 SYGVKD. The CDR3 region is CAIRDRRDYGYTF. The CDR3 DNA reads as TGTGCCATCAGGGACAGGAGAGACTATGGCTACACCTTC.

This clone was counted between two and nine times. The V gene is TRBV1, the J gene TRBJ2-5; TRBD2 is the table's D call and was not checked against the DNA. TRBV1 is an annotated pseudogene. CDR3 length: 17 residues. The CDR3 is CTSSQDARRGGRETQYF. The CDR3 DNA sequence: TGCACCAGCAGCCAAGACGCAAGGCGGGGGGGCCGAGAGACCCAGTACTTC.

The chain combines TRBV6-2 or TRBV6-3 with TRBJ2-2, with D possibly being TRBD2 (7 bases). Trimming took 2 bases from V and 7 from J, leaving 20 bases between them. The germline CDR1 and CDR2 sequences are MNHEY and SVGEGT. The CDR3 extends over 17 amino acids. As DNA, the CDR3 is TGTGCCAGCAGTTACCTCCGAGGGGGTCGCGGGGGCGGGGAGCTGTTTTTT. Residues: CASSYLRGGRGGGELFF.

V and J are TRBV5-4 and TRBJ1-2; possible D gene TRBD1, 5 bases. Germline assignment: CDR1 SGHNT and CDR2 YYREEE (reference sequence). V gave up 7 bases and J gave up 8 bases, with 18 bases separating them. CDR3 length: 13 residues. For the CDR3, the DNA is TGTGCCAGCCAGCTCCAGGGATCAGACGGCTACACCTTC. It yields the protein CASQLQGSDGYTF.